The T cell receptor (beta chain) under discussion was sequenced for a study of beta chain features in type 1 diabetes. Points from the study as a whole: For patients and controls alike, PCR might favor shorter templates to the same degree. Within each of all four CD4+ subsets, Type 1 diabetes patients had TCRB CDR3s that were moderately but significantly shorter.

Only a few counts were recorded for this clone. Its antigen is undetermined. The study reverse transcribed the entire isolated RNA, so it sequenced expressed TCRB transcripts. Method: immunoSEQ multiplex PCR; TCRdb's copy keeps in-frame clones and lacks some. This table holds some 240,000 clones, around 15% found once. V lost 1 base, J lost 10 bases, and 5 bases lay in between. The CDR3 loop spans 11 amino acids. Germline lookup yields CDR1 LGHNA and CDR2 YNFKEQ. Source material: naive CD4+ T cells from blood. The chain links TRBV4-2 to TRBJ2-1; D is uncertain. The sequence derives from a man aged 25 to 40 with type 1 diabetes. CDR3 sequence reads: CASSQVGEQFF. For the CDR3, the DNA is TGTGCCAGCAGCCAAGTAGGGGAGCAGTTCTTC.